The 23 T cell receptor beta chains in this list originate from one sample, sequenced in a study of blood T cells in healthy people across ages. Then a second PCR, running roughly 7 to 11 cycles, was carried out with a sample-barcoded 5' primer and a J-beta primer mix. Via MiXCR, TCRdb re-called the 5' RACE reads, giving one row per CDR3 protein. The table lists 650,000 to 1,000,000 distinct CDR3 sequences, around 45% of them singletons. Sample: blood. All receptors come from a man older than 75 in good health.

A few counts support this clonotype. The chain recombines TRBV5-4 with TRBJ2-1, with D possibly being TRBD2 (5 bases). Trimming removed 0 bases at V and 0 bases at J, with 10 bases between. Germline loops: CDR1 SGHNT, CDR2 YYREEE (reference sequence). The CDR3 is made up of 16 amino acids. The CDR3 sequence: CASSLDGVNSYNEQFF. CDR3 in DNA: TGTGCCAGCAGCTTGGACGGGGTGAACTCCTACAATGAGCAGTTCTTC.

On this clonotype: A read error is possible here, since a much larger clone lies one base away. The chain is built from TRBV20-1 and TRBJ2-1; TRBD2 agrees at 11 bases. Judging by the DNA end, TRBJ2-7 fits better; the J call may be wrong. This CDR3 region has 14 residues. The germline V gene encodes CDR1 DFQATT and CDR2 SNEGSKA (reference sequence). The CDR3 bases are TGCAGTGCCTATAGCGGGAGGGGTGACAATGAGCAGTACTTC. As protein: CSAYSGRGDNEQYF.

This clonotype was recorded many times. This chain connects TRBV20-1 to TRBJ1-4; possible D gene TRBD1, 6 bases. CDR1 and CDR2 (germline): DFQATT, SNEGSKA (reference sequence). The CDR3 sequence is 15 residues long. The V end lost 3 bases, the J end lost 2 bases, and 13 bases lay between the germline ends. This CDR3 reads CSARDNRDTNEKLFF. CDR3 DNA: TGCAGTGCTAGGGATAACAGGGATACTAATGAAAAACTGTTTTTT.

This clonotype was counted only a few times. The chain uses TRBV4-2 and TRBJ2-5; tentatively, D is TRBD2 (6 bases). The J call may be in error: the DNA end matches TRBJ2-7 better. The length of the CDR3 is 15 residues. CDR1 is LGHNA, CDR2 YNFKEQ, per germline. CDR3 DNA sequence: TGTGCCAGCAGCCAAGATCGCAGCGGGTTCTACGAGCAGTACTTC. It specifies CASSQDRSGFYEQYF.

The rearrangement links TRBV7-2 to TRBJ2-5; D possibly corresponds to TRBD2 (6 bases). CDR1 is SGHTA and CDR2 is FQGNSA in the germline V gene. This CDR3 comprises 14 residues. V lost 6 bases, J lost 9 bases, and 20 bases lay in between. CDR3 in amino acids: CASSWGEKYGAQYF. In DNA form, the CDR3 reads TGTGCCAGCAGTTGGGGGGAAAAGTACGGGGCCCAGTACTTC.

The chain uses TRBV20-1 and TRBJ2-1; 9 bases align to TRBD2. Judging by the DNA end, TRBJ2-7 fits better; the J call may be wrong. Germline CDR1 is DFQATT and CDR2 is SNEGSKA (reference sequence). The CDR3 is 15 residues long. CDR3 sequence reads: CSAPDSGRLYNEQYF. The DNA for the CDR3 is TGCAGTGCCCCAGATAGCGGGAGACTCTACAATGAGCAGTACTTC.

This clonotype was detected a few times. The chain joins TRBV7-3 to TRBJ1-2; 10 bases fit TRBD1. The germline V gene encodes CDR1 SGHTA and CDR2 FQGTGA. This CDR3 has 14 residues. Germline trimming cut 4 bases from V and 2 bases from J; bases unmatched to any gene: 1. The CDR3 loop reads CASSSGQGNYGYTF. The CDR3 DNA is TGTGCCAGCAGCTCGGGACAGGGGAACTATGGCTACACCTTC.

This chain links TRBV20-1 with TRBJ1-5; 8 nucleotides align to TRBD1. CDR1 and CDR2 from the germline V gene are DFQATT and SNEGSKA (reference sequence). The length of the CDR3 is 17 residues. The V segment lost 5 bases and the J segment 3 bases; nucleotides outside the gene matches: 15. The CDR3 here is CSALSSRGLYINQPQHF. Here the CDR3 DNA reads TGCAGTGCTCTATCTTCCAGGGGGCTATACATCAATCAGCCCCAGCATTTT.

V gene TRBV20-1 combines with J gene TRBJ1-2; D gene ambiguous. In germline, CDR1 is DFQATT, CDR2 SNEGSKA (reference sequence). The CDR3 extends over 15 amino acids. Trimming pared 3 bases from V and 6 bases from J, leaving 20 bases between. CDR3 sequence (DNA): TGCAGTGCTAGGCCCCCGGGAGGGCAGATGAATGGCTACACCTTC. Translation gives CSARPPGGQMNGYTF.

In its sample, this clonotype was seen a few times. The chain has TRBV6-1 and TRBJ2-7; 8 nucleotides align to TRBD2. The CDR3 covers 15 residues. The V gene's germline CDR1 is MNHNS and CDR2 SASEGT. Losses at the gene ends were 6 bases for V and 0 bases for J; bases not matched to a gene: 7. The CDR3, as DNA: TGTGCCAGCAGCGTCACTAGCGGAGGCTCCTACGAGCAGTACTTC. This codes for CASSVTSGGSYEQYF.

This clonotype was counted only a few times. CDR3 loop: CASSFGDNGAYEQYF. The CDR3, as DNA: TGTGCCAGCAGCTTTGGGGACAACGGGGCCTACGAGCAGTACTTC. The chain combines TRBV9 with TRBJ2-7; weak D call: TRBD1 (6 bases). V lost 4 bases and J 2 bases, leaving 16 bases between the germline ends. The CDR3 has 15 amino acids. Germline assignment: CDR1 SGDLS and CDR2 YYNGEE.

This clonotype was counted ten times or more. This CDR3 is CASSRSGEREGETQYF. Here the CDR3 DNA reads TGTGCCAGCAGCCGCTCGGGCGAGCGGGAGGGAGAGACCCAGTACTTC. The gene calls are TRBV3-1 and TRBJ2-5, with 10 bases aligning to TRBD2. This CDR3 spans 16 amino acids. V was clipped by 4 bases and J by 4 bases; unmatched bases: 9. Germline V gene sequence: CDR1 LGHDT, CDR2 YNNKEL (reference sequence).

This clonotype was picked up many times. The gene calls are TRBV7-3 and TRBJ2-5, with D tentatively TRBD1 (6 bases). Looked up from germline, CDR1 is SGHTA and CDR2 is FQGTGA. The CDR3 loop spans 13 amino acids. Trimming took 3 bases from V and 5 from J, leaving 10 bases between them. In DNA form, the CDR3 reads TGTGCCAGCAGCTTCGGACAGCGGGAGACCCAGTACTTC. Amino acids: CASSFGQRETQYF.

The gene calls are TRBV10-3 and TRBJ1-6, with 7 bases aligning to TRBD1. Germline CDR1 ENHRY, CDR2 SYGVKD. Germline trimming cut 6 bases from V and 9 bases from J; bases unmatched to any gene: 8. This CDR3 contains 14 residues. The CDR3 is CAIRAGTESSPLHF. DNA of the CDR3: TGTGCCATCAGGGCCGGGACAGAGAGTTCACCCCTCCACTTT.

This clonotype was found a few times. The rearrangement links TRBV29-1 to TRBJ2-1; D remains ambiguous. This CDR3 region has 12 residues. Per germline, CDR1 SQVTM and CDR2 ANQGSEA. The V gene lost 1 base and the J gene lost 5 bases, with 6 bases spanning the gap. The CDR3, as DNA: TGCAGCGTTGAAGTGGGCCACAATGAGCAGTTCTTC. This codes for CSVEVGHNEQFF.

The gene calls are TRBV27 and TRBJ1-6; D may be TRBD1 (5 bases). The CDR3 spans 14 residues. The V gene's germline CDR1 is MNHEY and CDR2 SMNVEV (reference sequence). Trimming pared 2 bases from V and 6 bases from J, leaving 8 bases between. The chain's CDR3 is CASSLPTVNSPLHF. The CDR3, as DNA: TGTGCCAGCAGTTTACCGACAGTTAATTCACCCCTCCACTTT.

The sample holds a few counts of this clonotype. The V call is TRBV20-1, the J call TRBJ2-1, with 12 positions matching TRBD2. CDR1 DFQATT and CDR2 SNEGSKA come from the germline V gene (reference sequence). This CDR3 has 19 residues. V shed 0 bases, J shed 9 bases, and the junction held 18 bases outside the gene matches. The CDR3 loop reads CSARDEEGRASGRACEQFF. In DNA form, the CDR3 reads TGCAGTGCTAGAGATGAGGAGGGTCGGGCTAGCGGGAGGGCCTGTGAGCAGTTCTTC.

This chain connects TRBV7-3 to TRBJ2-3; 12 bases fit TRBD2. The germline V gene has CDR1 SGHTA and CDR2 FQGTGA. J lost 4 bases, V lost 4 bases, and 6 bases had no gene match. The CDR3 extends over 16 amino acids. CDR3 bases: TGTGCCAGCAGCTCCCGACTAGCGGGAGCCTCAGATACGCAGTATTTT. Protein sequence: CASSSRLAGASDTQYF.

As regards this clonotype: One end of the junction varies from germline; a read error may be responsible. The CDR3 spells CTSRTDRVNEQFF. In DNA form, the CDR3 reads TGTACCAGCAGGACCGACAGGGTGAATGAGCAGTTCTTC. The rearrangement joins TRBV28 to TRBJ2-1; 7 bases agree with TRBD1. Looked up from germline, CDR1 is MDHEN and CDR2 is SYDVKM. This CDR3 has 13 amino acids.

V usage is TRBV7-2 and J usage is TRBJ2-7; 9 nucleotides match TRBD2. The junction had 5 bases not matched to a gene; V was cut back by 0 bases and J by 2 bases. This CDR3 comprises 16 residues. CDR1 and CDR2 (germline): SGHTA, FQGNSA. CDR3 DNA sequence: TGTGCCAGCAGCTTAGCCTTTGCGGGGGGGGCCTACGAGCAGTACTTC. Protein sequence: CASSLAFAGGAYEQYF.

A few counts support this clonotype. The rearrangement joins TRBV9 to TRBJ1-6; D might be TRBD1 (5 bases). CDR3 length: 15 amino acids. CDR1 and CDR2 from the germline V gene are SGDLS and YYNGEE. The V and J ends lost 2 bases and 5 bases respectively, with 11 bases between them. This CDR3 reads CASSVGAGHNSPLHF. CDR3 in DNA: TGTGCCAGCAGCGTCGGGGCAGGGCATAATTCACCCCTCCACTTT. Complete variable domain (other parts from reference TRBV9 and TRBJ1-6): DSGVTQTPKHLITATGQRVTLRCSPRSGDLSVYWYQQSLDQGLQFLIQYYNGEERAKGNILERFSAQQFPDLHSELNLSSLELGDSALYFCASSVGAGHNSPLHFGNGTRLTVT.

The genes are TRBV7-9 and TRBJ2-7; 12 positions agree with TRBD1. After removal of 5 bases from V and 6 bases from J, the junction contained 8 bases not matched to a gene. The CDR3 covers 15 residues. The germline gives CDR1 SEHNR, CDR2 FQNEAQ (reference sequence). In DNA form, the CDR3 reads TGTGCCAGCAGCCCCCCGGGACAGGGGGCTCTCGAGCAGTACTTC. Its translation is CASSPPGQGALEQYF.

For this clonotype: This may stem from a read error, because a much larger clone lies one nucleotide away. The V gene is TRBV4-2, the J gene TRBJ2-5; TRBD2 matches 9 bases. Losses at the gene ends were 7 bases for V and 11 bases for J; bases not matched to a gene: 14. The germline CDR1 and CDR2 sequences are LGHNA and YNFKEQ. The CDR3 sequence is 14 residues long. The CDR3 nucleotides are TGTGCCAGCACCTGGGGACTAGCTAACAATGAGCAGTACTTC. Translating it yields CASTWGLANNEQYF.